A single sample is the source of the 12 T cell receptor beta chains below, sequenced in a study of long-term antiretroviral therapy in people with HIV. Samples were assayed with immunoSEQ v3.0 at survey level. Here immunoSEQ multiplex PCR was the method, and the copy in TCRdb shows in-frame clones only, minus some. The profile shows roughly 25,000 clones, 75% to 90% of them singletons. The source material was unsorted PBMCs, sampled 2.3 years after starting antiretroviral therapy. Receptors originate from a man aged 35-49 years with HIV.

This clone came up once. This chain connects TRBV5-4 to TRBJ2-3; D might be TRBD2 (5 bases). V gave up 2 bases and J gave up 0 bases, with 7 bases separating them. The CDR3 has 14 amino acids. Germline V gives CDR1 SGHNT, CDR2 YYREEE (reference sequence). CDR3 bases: TGTGCCAGCAGCTTTCGGAGGAGCACAGATACGCAGTATTTT. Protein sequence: CASSFRRSTDTQYF.

CDR3 bases: TGCGCCAGCAGCCAAGGGGGGACAGGGTTGTCCTACGAGCAGTACTTC. Translation: CASSQGGTGLSYEQYF. The chain recombines TRBV4-1 with TRBJ2-7; 9 nucleotides line up with TRBD1. The J segment lost 1 base and the V segment lost 1 base, leaving 5 bases of the junction unmatched. Germline CDR1 is MGHRA and CDR2 is YSYEKL. The CDR3 sequence is 16 residues long.

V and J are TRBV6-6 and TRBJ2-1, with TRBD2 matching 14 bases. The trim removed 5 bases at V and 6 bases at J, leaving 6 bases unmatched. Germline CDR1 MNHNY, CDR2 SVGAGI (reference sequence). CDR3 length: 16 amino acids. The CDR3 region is CASSTIGTSGSNEQFF. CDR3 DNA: TGTGCCAGCAGTACAATCGGGACTAGCGGGAGCAATGAGCAGTTCTTC.

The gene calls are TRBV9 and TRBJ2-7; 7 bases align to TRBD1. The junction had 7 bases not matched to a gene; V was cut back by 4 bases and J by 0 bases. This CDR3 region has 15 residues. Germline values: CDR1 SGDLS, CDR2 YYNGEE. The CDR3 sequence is CASSPWGQSSYEQYF. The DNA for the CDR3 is TGTGCCAGCAGCCCCTGGGGACAGAGCTCCTACGAGCAGTACTTC.

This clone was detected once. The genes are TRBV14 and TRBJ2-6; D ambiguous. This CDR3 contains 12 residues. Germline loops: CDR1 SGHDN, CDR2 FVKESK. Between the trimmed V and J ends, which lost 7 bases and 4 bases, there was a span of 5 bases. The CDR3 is CASTTGANVLTF. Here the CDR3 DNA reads TGTGCCAGCACCACGGGGGCCAACGTCCTGACTTTC.

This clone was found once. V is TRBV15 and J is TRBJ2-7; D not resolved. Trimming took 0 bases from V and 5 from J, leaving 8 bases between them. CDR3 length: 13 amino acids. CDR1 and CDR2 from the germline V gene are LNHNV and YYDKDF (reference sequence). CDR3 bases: TGTGCCACCAGCAGAGATTTGAAGAACGAGCAGTACTTC. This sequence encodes CATSRDLKNEQYF.

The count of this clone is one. CDR3 nucleotides: TGTGCCAGCAGTCCCAGGGAGGGCGCCGTTTATGGCTACACCTTC. Translated, it gives CASSPREGAVYGYTF. The chain combines TRBV6-5 with TRBJ1-2; TRBD1 is a possible D gene (5 bases). CDR3 length: 15 residues. From germline, CDR1 is MNHEY and CDR2 SVGAGI. V was shortened by 5 bases and J by 5 bases, with 18 bases between the two germline ends.

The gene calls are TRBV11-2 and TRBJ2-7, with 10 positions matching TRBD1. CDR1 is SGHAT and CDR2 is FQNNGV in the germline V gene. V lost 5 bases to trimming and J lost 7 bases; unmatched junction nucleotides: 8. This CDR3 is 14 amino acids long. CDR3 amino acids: CASSPHGQGGEQYF. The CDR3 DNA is TGTGCCAGCAGCCCACACGGACAGGGGGGAGAGCAGTACTTC.

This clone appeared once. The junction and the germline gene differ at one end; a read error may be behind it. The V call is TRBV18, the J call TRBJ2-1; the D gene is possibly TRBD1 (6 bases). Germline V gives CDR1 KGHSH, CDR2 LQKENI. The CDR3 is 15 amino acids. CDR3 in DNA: TGTGCCAGCTCATCACCTCAGGGGCCATACAATGAGCAGTTCTTC. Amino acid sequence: CASSSPQGPYNEQFF. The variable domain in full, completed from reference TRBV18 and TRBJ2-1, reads NAGVMQNPRHLVRRRGQEARLRCSPMKGHSHVYWYRQLPEEGLKFMVYLQKENIIDESGMPKERFSAEFPKEGPSILRIQQVVRGDSAAYFCASSSPQGPYNEQFFGPGTRLTVL.

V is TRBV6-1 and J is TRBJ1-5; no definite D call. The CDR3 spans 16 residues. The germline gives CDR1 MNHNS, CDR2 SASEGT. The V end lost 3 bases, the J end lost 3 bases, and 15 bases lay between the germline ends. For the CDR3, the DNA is TGTGCCAGCAGTGATCAGAGGGATCGGGCCAATCAGCCCCAGCATTTT. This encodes CASSDQRDRANQPQHF.

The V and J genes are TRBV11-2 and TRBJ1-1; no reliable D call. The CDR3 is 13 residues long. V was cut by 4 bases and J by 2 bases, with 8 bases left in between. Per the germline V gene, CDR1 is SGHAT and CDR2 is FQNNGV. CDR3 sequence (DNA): TGTGCCAGCAGCTACGAGGGAAACACTGAAGCTTTCTTT. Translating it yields CASSYEGNTEAFF.

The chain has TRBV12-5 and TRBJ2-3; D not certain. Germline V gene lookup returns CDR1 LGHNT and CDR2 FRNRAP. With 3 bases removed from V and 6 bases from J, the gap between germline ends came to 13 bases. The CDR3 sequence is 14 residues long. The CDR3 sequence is CASGFHREADTQYF. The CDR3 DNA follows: TGTGCTAGTGGTTTTCATAGAGAAGCGGATACGCAGTATTTT. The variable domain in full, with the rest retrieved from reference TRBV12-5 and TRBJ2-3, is DARVTQTPRHKVTEMGQEVTMRCQPILGHNTVFWYRQTMMQGLELLAYFRNRAPLDDSGMPKDRFSAEMPDATLATLKIQPSEPRDSAVYFCASGFHREADTQYFGPGTRLTVL.